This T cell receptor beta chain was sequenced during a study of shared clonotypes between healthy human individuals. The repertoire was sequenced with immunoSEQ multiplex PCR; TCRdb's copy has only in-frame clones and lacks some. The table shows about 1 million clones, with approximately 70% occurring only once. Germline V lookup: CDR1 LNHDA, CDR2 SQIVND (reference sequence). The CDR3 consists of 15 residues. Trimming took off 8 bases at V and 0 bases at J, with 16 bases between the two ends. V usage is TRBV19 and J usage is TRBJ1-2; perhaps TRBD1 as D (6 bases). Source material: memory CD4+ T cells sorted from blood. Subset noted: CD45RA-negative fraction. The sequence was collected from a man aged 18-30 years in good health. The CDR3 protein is CASWAGDTSNYGYTF. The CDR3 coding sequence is TGTGCCAGTTGGGCAGGGGATACCTCTAACTATGGCTACACCTTC. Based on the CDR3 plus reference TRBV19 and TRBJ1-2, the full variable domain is DGGITQSPKYLFRKEGQNVTLSCEQNLNHDAMYWYRQDPGQGLRLIYYSQIVNDFQKGDIAEGYSVSREKKESFPLTVTSAQKNPTAFYLCASWAGDTSNYGYTFGSGTRLTVV.